One sample yielded the 15 T cell receptor beta chains listed below, sequenced in a study of human T cells and chemical hapten exposure. Time point indicated: healthy volunteer bleed at 6 weeks. The study extracted total RNA from unfractionated whole blood. TCRdb re-called the RACE reads through MiXCR, storing one row per CDR3 protein. The repertoire holds approximately 81,000 distinct CDR3 sequences, about 9% seen once, with around 1.6% in the top ten. The sequenced material came from whole blood. Receptors were obtained from a male donor in good health. Some clones in this sample may be carry-over from other donors' samples.

This rearrangement joins TRBV6-5 to TRBJ2-1; tentative D call: TRBD1 (5 bases). The CDR3 runs to 15 residues. Germline V gene sequence: CDR1 MNHEY, CDR2 SVGAGI. V was pared by 2 bases and J by 5 bases, with 13 bases between. The CDR3: CASSYGANRNNEQFF. The DNA of the CDR3 is TGTGCCAGCAGTTACGGGGCTAATAGAAACAATGAGCAGTTCTTC.

This clonotype was seen ten or more times. The V gene is TRBV29-1, the J gene TRBJ2-5; D is possibly TRBD1 or TRBD2 (5 bases each). CDR1 is SQVTM, CDR2 ANQGSEA, per germline. CDR3 length equals 13 residues. V lost 5 bases and J lost 4, with 14 bases in between. CDR3 DNA sequence: TGCAGCGTTTCCGGGGCGCTGGCAGAGACCCAGTACTTC. This gives the protein CSVSGALAETQYF.

This clonotype was seen repeatedly, ten times or more. The chain employs TRBV4-3 and TRBJ1-6, with D uncertain. Germline values: CDR1 LGHNA, CDR2 YSLEER. The V and J ends lost 0 bases and 8 bases respectively, with 14 bases between them. This CDR3 is built from 16 residues. The chain's CDR3 is CASSQESGLSHSPLHF. The CDR3 nucleotides are TGCGCCAGCAGCCAAGAGAGTGGACTGAGTCATTCACCCCTCCACTTT.

The chain has TRBV29-1 and TRBJ1-1, with D maybe TRBD1 (6 bases). Deletions cut 4 bases from V and 4 bases from J, with 13 bases between. Germline assignment: CDR1 SQVTM and CDR2 ANQGSEA. The CDR3 length is 13 residues. The CDR3 spells CSVVGGGGTEAFF. As DNA, the CDR3 is TGCAGCGTTGTCGGGGGCGGTGGCACTGAAGCTTTCTTT.

In this sample, this clonotype turned up a few times. V usage is TRBV20-1 and J usage is TRBJ2-3, with TRBD2 identical over 8 bases. The CDR3 is made up of 16 amino acids. Germline V gene sequence: CDR1 DFQATT, CDR2 SNEGSKA (reference sequence). J lost 4 bases, V lost 2 bases, and 11 bases had no gene match. CDR3 DNA: TGCAGTGCTAGAAACCCGGGACTAGAGTCGCCAGATACGCAGTATTTT. It codes for CSARNPGLESPDTQYF.

This clonotype has a handful of counts. The chain links TRBV5-4 to TRBJ2-3; 16 bases align to TRBD2. This CDR3 is built from 18 residues. Germline CDR1 is SGHNT and CDR2 is YYREEE (reference sequence). J gave up 2 bases and V 3 bases, and 6 bases lay outside the gene matches. In nucleotides, the CDR3 is TGTGCCAGCAGCTCCGGGACTAGCGGGGGGGCCGCCACAGATACGCAGTATTTT. As protein: CASSSGTSGGAATDTQYF.

This clonotype has ten or more counts. The CDR3 region is CASSNSQRDTQYF. As DNA, the CDR3 is TGTGCCAGCAGTAATTCACAGCGGGATACGCAGTATTTT. J is TRBJ2-3 and V is TRBV12-3 or TRBV12-4, with D tentatively TRBD2 (5 bases). This CDR3 comprises 13 residues. V lost 5 bases and J lost 6, with 12 bases in between.

The table lists this clonotype with many counts. This sequence joins TRBV4-1 and TRBJ2-1; D unclear. Per germline, CDR1 MGHRA and CDR2 YSYEKL. Trimming removed 4 bases from V and 6 bases from J, with 10 bases in between. CDR3 length: 13 amino acids. The CDR3 DNA reads TGCGCCAGCAGCCCGCGAGGCCTCAATGAGCAGTTCTTC. Its protein is CASSPRGLNEQFF.

The chain couples TRBV20-1 to TRBJ2-7, with TRBD1 matching 9 bases. The germline gives CDR1 DFQATT, CDR2 SNEGSKA (reference sequence). This CDR3 is 14 amino acids long. J was trimmed by 0 bases and V by 5 bases; bases with no gene match: 5. The CDR3 DNA reads TGCAGTGCTCGCGGGACAGGGAACTCCTACGAGCAGTACTTC. It specifies CSARGTGNSYEQYF.

V and J are TRBV6-2 or TRBV6-3 and TRBJ2-1; TRBD2 matches 7 bases. The CDR3 contains 15 residues. Germline trimming cut 0 bases from V and 7 bases from J; bases unmatched to any gene: 6. Per germline, CDR1 MNHEY and CDR2 SVGEGT. The CDR3 DNA sequence: TGTGCCAGCAGTTACTCTATAATAGCGGGTAATGAGCAGTTCTTC. This sequence encodes CASSYSIIAGNEQFF.

In its sample, this clonotype was seen a few times. The chain is built from TRBV12-3 or TRBV12-4 and TRBJ1-2; D unresolved. V dropped 3 bases and J dropped 2 bases, with 7 bases sitting between them. This CDR3 comprises 13 residues. The CDR3 bases are TGTGCCAGCAGTTTGCAACCCAACTATGGCTACACCTTC. This codes for CASSLQPNYGYTF.

The table lists this clonotype with many counts. The J gene is TRBJ2-3, the V gene TRBV3-1; a weak D match, TRBD2 (6 bases). This CDR3 spans 19 amino acids. V lost 3 bases to trimming and J lost 3 bases, with 25 bases between them. Germline V gene sequence: CDR1 LGHDT, CDR2 YNNKEL (reference sequence). This chain's CDR3 is CASSHKRMTRAKRTDTQYF. The CDR3 bases are TGTGCCAGCAGCCATAAAAGGATGACTAGAGCGAAAAGAACAGATACGCAGTATTTT.

This clonotype was observed a handful of times. The gene calls are TRBV5-4 and TRBJ2-5, with D tentatively TRBD2 (5 bases). The CDR3 runs to 12 residues. Germline-derived CDR1 and CDR2 are SGHNT and YYREEE (reference sequence). Trimming stripped 5 bases from V and 5 bases from J, with 10 bases between. CDR3: CASSSPGETQYF. CDR3 DNA: TGTGCCAGCAGTAGCCCGGGGGAGACCCAGTACTTC. The variable domain in full, with the rest retrieved from reference TRBV5-4 and TRBJ2-5, is ETGVTQSPTHLIKTRGQQVTLRCSSQSGHNTVSWYQQALGQGPQFIFQYYREEENGRGNFPPRFSGLQFPNYSSELNVNALELDDSALYLCASSSPGETQYFGPGTRLLVL.

The V and J genes are TRBV30 and TRBJ1-5; 8 bases agree with TRBD1. The junction had 3 bases not matched to a gene; V was cut back by 5 bases and J by 6 bases. Germline V gene sequence: CDR1 GTSNPN, CDR2 SVGIG (reference sequence). The CDR3 spans 12 residues. Here the CDR3 reads CAWGQGVQPQHF. The CDR3 nucleotides read TGTGCCTGGGGACAGGGTGTTCAGCCCCAGCATTTT.

The CDR3 reads CASSTDGSATNEKLFF. The CDR3, as DNA: TGTGCCAGCAGCACGGACGGGAGTGCAACTAATGAAAAACTGTTTTTT. The rearrangement links TRBV7-2 to TRBJ1-4; D is ambiguous. Per the germline V gene, CDR1 is SGHTA and CDR2 is FQGNSA. V lost 5 bases and J lost 0, with 13 bases in between. The CDR3 covers 16 residues.